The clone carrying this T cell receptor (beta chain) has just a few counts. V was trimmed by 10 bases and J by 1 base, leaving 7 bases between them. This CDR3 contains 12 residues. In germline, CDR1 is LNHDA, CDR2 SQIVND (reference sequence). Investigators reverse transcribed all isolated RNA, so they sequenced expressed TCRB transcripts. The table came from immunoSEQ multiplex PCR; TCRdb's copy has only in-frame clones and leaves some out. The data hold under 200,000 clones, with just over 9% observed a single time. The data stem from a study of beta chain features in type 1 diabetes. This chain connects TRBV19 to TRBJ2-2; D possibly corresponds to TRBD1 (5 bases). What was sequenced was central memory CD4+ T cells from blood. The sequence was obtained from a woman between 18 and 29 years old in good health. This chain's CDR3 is CATTGNTGELFF. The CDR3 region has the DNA TGTGCCACCACAGGGAACACCGGGGAGCTGTTTTTT. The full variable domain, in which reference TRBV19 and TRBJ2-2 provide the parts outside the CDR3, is DGGITQSPKYLFRKEGQNVTLSCEQNLNHDAMYWYRQDPGQGLRLIYYSQIVNDFQKGDIAEGYSVSREKKESFPLTVTSAQKNPTAFYLCATTGNTGELFFGEGSRLTVL.